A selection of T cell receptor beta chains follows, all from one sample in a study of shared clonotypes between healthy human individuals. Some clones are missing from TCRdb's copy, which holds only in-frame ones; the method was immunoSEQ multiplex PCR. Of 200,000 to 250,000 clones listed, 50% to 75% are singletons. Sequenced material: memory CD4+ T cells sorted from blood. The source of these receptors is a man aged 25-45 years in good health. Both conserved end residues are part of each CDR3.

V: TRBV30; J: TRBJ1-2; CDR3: CAWWVGRGIGGYTF
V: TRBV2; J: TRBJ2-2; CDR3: CASKENPGGTGELFF
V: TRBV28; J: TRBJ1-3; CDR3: CASRREDTIYF
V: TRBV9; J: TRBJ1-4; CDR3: CASSPAVGTNEKLFF
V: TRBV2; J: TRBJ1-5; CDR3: CASTVRGFNSNQPQHF
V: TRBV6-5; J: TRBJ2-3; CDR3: CASSYSGYTDTQYF
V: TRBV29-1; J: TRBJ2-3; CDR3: CSVETSAGTDTQYF
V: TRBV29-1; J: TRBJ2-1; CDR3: CSAPKRKSYNEQFF
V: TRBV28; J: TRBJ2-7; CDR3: CASSPQRAGGTYEQYF
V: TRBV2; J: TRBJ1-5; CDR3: CASSEGQGSNQPQHF
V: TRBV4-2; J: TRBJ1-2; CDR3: CASSPTVLTSGTLWPSYGYTF
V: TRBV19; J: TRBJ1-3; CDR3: CASSTSSGRTTGNTIYF
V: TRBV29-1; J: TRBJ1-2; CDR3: CSVKGGNLDVWGYTF
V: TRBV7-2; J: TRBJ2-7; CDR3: CASSLMSRQGEQYF
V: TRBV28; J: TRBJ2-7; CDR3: CASSAGDTGYEQYF
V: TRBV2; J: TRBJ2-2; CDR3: CASSVGRGDTGELFF
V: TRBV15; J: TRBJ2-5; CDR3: CATSRKRQGWETQYF
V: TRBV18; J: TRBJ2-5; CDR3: CASSPDVTPGETQYF
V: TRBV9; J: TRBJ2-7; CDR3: CASSPGQFSYEQYF
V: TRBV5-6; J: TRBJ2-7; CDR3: CASSLTSVRHTYEQYF
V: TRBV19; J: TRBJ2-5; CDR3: CASSRLGGEETQYF
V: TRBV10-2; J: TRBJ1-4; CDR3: CASSERNSAAGEKLFF
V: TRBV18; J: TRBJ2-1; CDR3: CASSPRMTSGSYNEQFF
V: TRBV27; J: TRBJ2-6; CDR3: CASGASTGANVLTF
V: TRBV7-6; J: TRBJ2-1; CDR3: CAGDRTTPSYNEQFF